This is a list of T cell receptor beta chains from one sample in a study of blood T cells in healthy people across ages. MiXCR, run by TCRdb on the 5' RACE reads, gives a single entry per CDR3 protein. The table records approximately 800,000 distinct CDR3 sequences, approximately 60% of them present only once. Sequenced: blood. Source of these receptors: a man in his forties in good health. Each CDR3 is given with its conserved first and last residue. The D gene is left open where the match is weak. Size tells how often a clone was seen (once, few, many) or the class of an expanded clone, and some rows leave it out.

TGTGCCAGCAGTTTCAGCGCCTTAGGGGAAGTCACTGAAGCTTTCTTT CASSFSALGEVTEAFF - TRBJ1-1 once TRBV27
TGCAGTGCTAGAGATCAACGCTATAGCAATCAGCCCCAGCATTTT CSARDQRYSNQPQHF - TRBJ1-5 - TRBV20-1
TGCAGTGGCCAGATGGTGGCAGGAAACTCCTACGAGCAGTACTTC CSGQMVAGNSYEQYF - TRBJ2-7 once TRBV20-1
TGTGCCAGCAGCTACGGGACAGGGTGGACTAATGAAAAACTGTTTTTT CASSYGTGWTNEKLFF TRBD1 TRBJ1-4 - TRBV7-2
TGTGCCAGCAGCTTAAGGCCCAGGGGACGGGTTTCGGACCTCCGGGAGACCCAGTACTTC CASSLRPRGRVSDLRETQYF - TRBJ2-5 - TRBV7-9
TGCAGTGCTAGAGGCAATTCCCCTGGGACTAGCGGGAGTCGTTGGGACAGTGAGCAGTTCTTC CSARGNSPGTSGSRWDSEQFF TRBD2 TRBJ2-1 - TRBV20-1
TGTGCCAGCACAAAATCAACCGGGGCGGGGTCAGAGGATACGCAGTATTTT CASTKSTGAGSEDTQYF - TRBJ2-3 - TRBV5-5
TGCAGTGCTGACCAGAAACTAGCGGACCAAGAGACCCAGTACTTC CSADQKLADQETQYF TRBD2 TRBJ2-5 - TRBV20-1
TGCAGTGCTAGGGGACAGGGCGTCAATCAGCCCCAGCATTTT CSARGQGVNQPQHF TRBD1 TRBJ1-5 - TRBV20-1
TGCGCCAGCAGCCAAGAGGGAGGGAGGGAAGGCTACACCTTC CASSQEGGREGYTF - TRBJ1-2 - TRBV4-3
TGTGCCAGCAGCCCCAGGGTGGTTACTGGCTCCTACAATGAGCAGTTCTTC CASSPRVVTGSYNEQFF - TRBJ2-1 few TRBV6-2/TRBV6-3
TGTGCCAGCAGCGACCGGGTCCAGGGATCCCAGTACTTC CASSDRVQGSQYF - TRBJ2-4 once TRBV7-2
TGTGCCAGCAGTGTACGTTGGCGGGGGAATGAGCAGTACTTC CASSVRWRGNEQYF TRBD2 TRBJ2-5 - TRBV6-1
TGCAGCGTAACTCAGGGGAGCTCTGGGGCCAACGTCCTGACTTTC CSVTQGSSGANVLTF - TRBJ2-6 few TRBV29-1
TGCAGTGCTAGAGACGCTACTAACTATGGCTACACCTTC CSARDATNYGYTF - TRBJ1-2 - TRBV20-1
TGTGCCAGCAGCTTACGTCCGACTAGCGGGGGGGCCCCAGATACGCAGTATTTT CASSLRPTSGGAPDTQYF TRBD2 TRBJ2-3 - TRBV7-3
TGTGCCAGCAGCTTAGCGATCCAGAATTCACCCCTCCACTTT CASSLAIQNSPLHF - TRBJ1-6 - TRBV7-2
TGTGCCACCAGTGATTGGGCAGGGGACACCCAAGAGACCCAGTACTTC CATSDWAGDTQETQYF - TRBJ2-5 few TRBV24-1